The 8 T cell receptor beta chains given below trace back to one sample, sequenced in a study of blood T cell repertoires in COVID-19. Sequencing used immunoSEQ multiplex PCR; TCRdb keeps in-frame clones, though not all of them. The sample lists roughly 250,000 clones; roughly four fifths were seen once. The sample taken for sequencing was peripheral blood. The receptor source for this set is a woman older than 75 with acute or convalescent COVID-19.

V gene TRBV2 combines with J gene TRBJ2-3; tentatively, D is TRBD1 (5 bases). There are 11 residues in the CDR3. Per germline, CDR1 SNHLY and CDR2 FYNNEI. V was clipped by 5 bases and J by 11 bases, with 11 bases between them. The chain's CDR3 is CASSQQGEQYF. The CDR3, as DNA: TGTGCCAGCAGTCAGCAGGGCGAGCAGTATTTT.

The CDR3 is CASSLVLAGNQETQYF. In DNA, the CDR3 is TGTGCCAGCAGCTTAGTTCTAGCGGGGAACCAAGAGACCCAGTACTTC. The rearrangement links TRBV7-2 to TRBJ2-5; 9 positions agree with TRBD2. V dropped 1 base and J dropped 0; count of bases not matched to a gene: 3. The CDR3 runs to 16 residues. The germline CDR1 and CDR2 sequences are SGHTA and FQGNSA. The complete variable domain, with remaining parts taken from reference TRBV7-2 and TRBJ2-5, reads GAGVSQSPSNKVTEKGKDVELRCDPISGHTALYWYRQSLGQGLEFLIYFQGNSAPDKSGLPSDRFSAERTGGSVSTLTIQRTQQEDSAVYLCASSLVLAGNQETQYFGPGTRLLVL.

In this sample, this clone turned up a few times. The chain combines TRBV5-6 with TRBJ2-5, with 9 nucleotides matching TRBD1. V shed 0 bases and J 2 bases; nucleotides not matched to a gene: 5. Looked up from germline, CDR1 is SGHDT and CDR2 is YYEEEE. This CDR3 is 16 amino acids long. CDR3: CASSLDRGHSQETQYF. CDR3 bases: TGTGCCAGCAGCTTGGACAGGGGGCACTCTCAAGAGACCCAGTACTTC.

The V gene is TRBV27, the J gene TRBJ1-1; 9 positions agree with TRBD1. This CDR3 has 12 amino acids. V shed 0 bases, J shed 11 bases, and the junction held 1 base outside the gene matches. Germline values: CDR1 MNHEY, CDR2 SMNVEV (reference sequence). CDR3 nucleotide sequence: TGTGCCAGCAGTTTATCAGGACAGGGGGCTTTCTTT. It specifies CASSLSGQGAFF.

The V call is TRBV7-9, the J call TRBJ2-5, with D perhaps TRBD1 (6 bases). This CDR3 has 15 amino acids. With 6 bases removed from V and 1 base from J, the gap between germline ends came to 15 bases. Germline CDR1 is SEHNR and CDR2 is FQNEAQ (reference sequence). For the CDR3, the DNA is TGTGCCAGCAGTCACTACAGGGAGCCCCAAGAGACCCAGTACTTC. This encodes CASSHYREPQETQYF. Full variable domain (remainder filled in from reference TRBV7-9 and TRBJ2-5): DTGVSQNPRHKITKRGQNVTFRCDPISEHNRLYWYRQTLGQGPEFLTYFQNEAQLEKSRLLSDRFSAERPKGSFSTLEIQRTEQGDSAMYLCASSHYREPQETQYFGPGTRLLVL.

The chain couples TRBV6-1 to TRBJ1-4; D not certain. The CDR3 is 19 amino acids. From germline, CDR1 is MNHNS and CDR2 SASEGT. V was shortened by 0 bases and J by 0 bases, with 17 bases between the two germline ends. The CDR3 region is CASSEAIITAFATNEKLFF. The CDR3 nucleotides are TGTGCCAGCAGTGAAGCGATTATTACAGCTTTTGCAACTAATGAAAAACTGTTTTTT.

The chain recombines TRBV2 with TRBJ1-2; possible D gene TRBD1, 5 bases. This CDR3 is built from 13 residues. The V end was cut by 4 bases, the J end by 6 bases, with 12 bases between. CDR1 SNHLY and CDR2 FYNNEI come from the germline V gene. CDR3 DNA: TGTGCCAGCAGTGCACAGGACCATAATGGCTACACCTTC. Its translation: CASSAQDHNGYTF.

The chain is built from TRBV18 and TRBJ1-3; D is perhaps TRBD1 (5 bases). The CDR3 has 14 amino acids. Germline V gives CDR1 KGHSH, CDR2 LQKENI. The germline V and J ends were trimmed by 3 bases and 0 bases, with 6 bases remaining between them. The CDR3 nucleotides read TGTGCCAGCTCACCCAGGGTCTCTGGAAACACCATATATTTT. Translating gives CASSPRVSGNTIYF.